The next 3 T cell receptor beta chains were all read from a single sample in a study of T-cell memory formation after mild COVID-19. TCRdb re-called the 5' RACE reads with MiXCR, one entry per CDR3 protein. The sample records 150,000 to 200,000 distinct CDR3 sequences, around 21% being singletons. Sample: PBMCs or a T cell subset sorted from them (not recorded which). The receptor source for this set is an adult woman who had mild COVID-19 (a few samples of this study predate the infection). Cell type and time point are not known.

The table lists this clonotype with a few counts. V is TRBV13 and J is TRBJ2-1, with a tentative D call TRBD2 (6 bases). The V end was cut by 5 bases, the J end by 8 bases, with 13 bases between. The CDR3 contains 13 residues. Germline CDR1 PRHDT, CDR2 FYEKMQ (reference sequence). The CDR3, as DNA: TGTGCCAGCAGCGCCACTAGCAGCTATGAGCAGTTCTTC. Its translation is CASSATSSYEQFF.

The chain uses TRBV12-3 or TRBV12-4 and TRBJ1-2; D uncertain. The CDR3 runs 13 residues. The germline V and J ends were trimmed by 8 bases and 2 bases, with 12 bases remaining between them. In DNA, the CDR3 is TGTGCCAGCTCAACGGGTATAAACTATGGCTACACCTTC. Translation gives CASSTGINYGYTF.

This chain uses TRBV4-3 with TRBJ2-2; D not resolved. CDR3 length equals 16 residues. V gave up 3 bases and J gave up 2 bases, with 13 bases separating them. Germline V gene lookup returns CDR1 LGHNA and CDR2 YSLEER. CDR3 DNA: TGCGCCAGCAGCCACCTAAGCCAGCCCAACACCGGGGAGCTGTTTTTT. This gives the protein CASSHLSQPNTGELFF.